This entry lists 10 T cell receptor beta chains sequenced from one sample in a study of cytomegalovirus exposure and HLA in healthy donors. Amplification used 60 Vbeta primers and 13 Jbeta primers. The protocol was immunoSEQ multiplex PCR, while the TCRdb copy is restricted to in-frame clones and leaves out a portion. The table includes more than 150,000 clones, 75% to 85% detected once. Sequencing was performed on PBMCs. The receptors derive from a woman aged 30 to 39 in good health and CMV-seropositive.

This chain connects TRBV7-9 to TRBJ2-7, with 9 bases that match TRBD1. Germline CDR1 reads SEHNR; CDR2 reads FQNEAQ (reference sequence). J was trimmed by 1 base and V by 5 bases; bases with no gene match: 12. This CDR3 contains 17 residues. CDR3 in amino acids: CASSTGTGHRNSYEQYF. DNA of the CDR3: TGTGCCAGCAGCACCGGGACAGGGCACCGAAATTCCTACGAGCAGTACTTC.

The CDR3 bases are TGTGCCACCAGCAGAGATCGGGGGGGTGGAGATACGCAGTATTTT. Its translation: CATSRDRGGGDTQYF. The J gene is TRBJ2-3, the V gene TRBV15; the match to TRBD2 covers 8 bases. From germline, CDR1 is LNHNV and CDR2 YYDKDF (reference sequence). V was pared by 0 bases and J by 5 bases, with 4 bases of the junction left unmatched. The CDR3 has 15 amino acids.

The chain links TRBV5-6 to TRBJ2-7; tentatively, D is TRBD2 (6 bases). Trimming shortened V by 0 bases and J by 6 bases, and 10 bases separated the two germline ends. From germline, CDR1 is SGHDT and CDR2 YYEEEE. There are 13 residues in the CDR3. The CDR3 protein is CASSLAYGSEQYF. The CDR3 DNA reads TGTGCCAGCAGCTTGGCTTACGGGAGCGAGCAGTACTTC.

The gene calls are TRBV7-2 and TRBJ2-3; the D gene is possibly TRBD1 (6 bases). The CDR3 loop spans 18 amino acids. CDR1 is SGHTA and CDR2 is FQGNSA in the germline V gene. V lost 4 bases and J lost 2, with 22 bases in between. The CDR3 coding sequence is TGTGCCAGCAGCTGGAGCCGGGACATCTGGGCCTCCACAGATACGCAGTATTTT. This gives the protein CASSWSRDIWASTDTQYF. The full variable domain, with the rest looked up from reference TRBV7-2 and TRBJ2-3, is GAGVSQSPSNKVTEKGKDVELRCDPISGHTALYWYRQSLGQGLEFLIYFQGNSAPDKSGLPSDRFSAERTGGSVSTLTIQRTQQEDSAVYLCASSWSRDIWASTDTQYFGPGTRLTVL.

This chain links TRBV5-1 with TRBJ2-7; TRBD2 might be the D (5 bases). Germline V gene data show CDR1 as SGHRS and CDR2 as YFSETQ. V shed 3 bases and J shed 2 bases, with 9 bases lying between them. There are 13 residues in the CDR3. The CDR3 DNA follows: TGCGCCAGCAGCTCCGGAGGCACCTACGAGCAGTACTTC. It yields the protein CASSSGGTYEQYF.

The chain recombines TRBV4-1 with TRBJ1-2; TRBD1 agrees at 7 bases. Germline CDR1 is MGHRA and CDR2 is YSYEKL. V shed 5 bases and J 8 bases; nucleotides not matched to a gene: 8. This CDR3 is 13 amino acids long. CDR3 residues: CASSKTGLGGYTF. The CDR3 DNA is TGCGCCAGCAGCAAGACAGGGTTGGGGGGCTACACCTTC.

CDR3 amino acids: CASSETDSYEQYF. The DNA for the CDR3 is TGTGCCAGCAGTGAAACGGACAGCTACGAGCAGTACTTC. V is TRBV2 and J is TRBJ2-5; tentatively, D is TRBD1 (6 bases). The J call may be wrong; the DNA end is better matched by TRBJ2-7. There are 13 residues in the CDR3. CDR1 and CDR2 from the germline V gene are SNHLY and FYNNEI.

In this sample, this clone turned up once. V is TRBV18 and J is TRBJ1-1; 8 bases agree with TRBD1. Trimming cost V 4 bases and J 5 bases; bases outside gene matches: 12. This CDR3 region has 16 residues. In germline, CDR1 is KGHSH, CDR2 LQKENI. Written as DNA, the CDR3 is TGTGCCAGCTCACGGCCGGACAGGGCGCCAAGTACTGAAGCTTTCTTT. Amino acid sequence: CASSRPDRAPSTEAFF.

As concerns this clone: The sample carries other DNA sequences with the same CDR3. The chain uses TRBV9 and TRBJ2-7; D gene unclear. The CDR3 is 15 residues long. Looked up from germline, CDR1 is SGDLS and CDR2 is YYNGEE. Deletions cut 2 bases from V and 0 bases from J, with 12 bases between. The DNA for the CDR3 is TGTGCCAGCAGCGTGGTAGGAGATAGCTCCTACGAGCAGTACTTC. Protein: CASSVVGDSSYEQYF.

V is TRBV6-4 and J is TRBJ2-5; possible D gene TRBD2, 5 bases. Per the germline V gene, CDR1 is MRHNA and CDR2 is SNTAGT. The V end lost 5 bases, the J end lost 7 bases, and 14 bases lay between the germline ends. This CDR3 comprises 13 residues. In DNA, the CDR3 is TGTGCCAGCAGTCCTACTGGACGGGGGACCCAGTACTTC. It encodes CASSPTGRGTQYF.